This entry features one TCR beta chain sequence. Antigen unknown. The sample is drawn from a study of beta chain features in type 1 diabetes. Study results and caveats: PCR might pick shorter templates more often, in the same way for patients and controls. Patients showed naive, central memory and Treg TCRB repertoires that appeared more similar than those of healthy donors. For type 1 diabetes patients, VDJ junctions showed fewer insertions and more deletions.

TCRB transcripts that were expressed got sequenced, as all of the isolated RNA had been reverse transcribed. The repertoire was sequenced with immunoSEQ multiplex PCR; TCRdb's copy has only in-frame clones and lacks some. This sample has almost 350,000 clones; under 8.5% occur once, and the top ten carry under 0.5%. The trim removed 4 bases at V and 5 bases at J, leaving 7 bases unmatched. The CDR3 is 15 amino acids. Per germline, CDR1 SGHRS and CDR2 YFSETQ. The sequenced sample consisted of central memory CD4+ T cells from blood. J is TRBJ2-7 and V is TRBV5-1; 12 nucleotides agree with TRBD2. The source of this sequence is a woman under 30 in good health. The chain's CDR3 is CASSHLLAGGHEQYF. Written as DNA, the CDR3 is TGCGCCAGCAGCCACCTACTAGCGGGAGGTCACGAGCAGTACTTC.